This T cell receptor (beta chain) was sequenced in a study of T cells in Graves' hyperthyroidism and ophthalmopathy. Germline V CDR1 and CDR2: SGHVS, FQNEAQ. The CDR3 covers 12 residues. The V and J ends lost 5 bases and 10 bases respectively, with 12 bases between them. This clonotype was observed a few times. This sequence may be a read error, since a much larger clone differs from it by one base. It was RNA transcripts that yielded the amplified TCR beta CDR3 regions. The HTBI primer set drove a first-round RT-PCR of the TCR CDR3. MiXCR was run by TCRdb on the multiplex PCR reads, yielding one entry per CDR3 protein. Among roughly 290,000 distinct CDR3 sequences, less than 15% were seen once, and the ten largest hold approximately 7.8%.

The source is a woman aged 25 to 39 with Graves' hyperthyroidism that later progressed to Graves' ophthalmopathy. The chain recombines TRBV7-8 with TRBJ2-1; D is unclear. Source material: blood. The CDR3 region has the DNA TGTGCCAGCAGCGCCGTACAAGGAGAGCAGTTCTTC. Protein product: CASSAVQGEQFF.